Following are 19 T cell receptor beta chains from one sample sequenced in a study of tissue T cells after allogeneic stem cell transplantation (dated by TCRdb to the early 2020s). The time point label, as the study defines it: mouse harvest day 14 after allogeneic transplant. Mouse grafts combined 10^7 T-cell-depleted bone marrow cells with 10^6 splenic CD5+ T cells, given via tail vein injection. Preparation of the library involved the immunoSEQ multiplex PCR assay. In its TCRdb copy, this immuneACCESS table keeps in-frame sequences only and misses some clones. Where compared with another copy, unresolved V genes explain less than half of these, and the others have no known cause. The sample table lists some 7,900 clones, 30% to 40% of them with a count of one. The ten most abundant clones make up over 2.5% of the sample. Sequenced input: skin. The receptor set was obtained from a female BALB/c mouse given C57BL/6 T cells with graft-versus-host disease after an allogeneic hematopoietic cell transplant.

Sample share makes this clone medium-sized (0.01 to 0.1%). Gene names refer to mouse genes. The CDR3 end lies 1 residue beyond the end of the read and is filled in from the germline J gene. The same CDR3 can be traced to other DNA sequences in this sample. The chain combines TRBV26 with TRBJ2-7; 7 bases agree with TRBD2. CDR1 is KGHPV and CDR2 is FQNQEV in the germline V gene (reference sequence). The CDR3 sequence is 14 residues long. With 0 bases clipped from V and 1 base from J, the junction kept 0 bases outside the gene matches. The sequenced CDR3 bases are TGTGCCAGCAGTCTGTCTGGGGGGTCCTATGAACAGTAC. Its protein product is CASSLSGGSYEQY. The whole CDR3 protein reads CASSLSGGSYEQYF.

Turning to this clone: Gene and germline names: mouse. The CDR3 goes on 1 residue after the read ends, and that part is filled in from the germline J gene. The chain has TRBV26 and TRBJ1-3; D is ambiguous. This CDR3 is 14 amino acids long. Trimming left V 1 base short and J 0 bases short, with 4 bases between. Germline values: CDR1 KGHPV, CDR2 FQNQEV (reference sequence). CDR3 sequence: CASSLYLSGNTLYF. CDR3 DNA, as far as it was read: TGTGCCAGCAGTCTGTACCTTTCTGGAAATACGCTCTAT.

Comment on this clone: Gene names are mouse gene names. Sequencing ends 1 residue short of the CDR3 end; the germline J gene provides the rest. The chain has TRBV29 and TRBJ1-4; unclear D gene. Germline loops: CDR1 MSHET, CDR2 SYDVDS. Trimming cost V 4 bases and J 3 bases, with 6 bases left between them. The CDR3 sequence is 13 residues long. CDR3 bases read: TGTGCTAGCAGTTACGGGACCAACGAAAGATTATTT. The encoded protein is CASSYGTNERLF. The CDR3, in full, reads CASSYGTNERLFF.

By share of the sample, this clone is medium-sized (0.01 to 0.1%). These gene names are mouse names. Incomplete CDR3 DNA: TGCACCTGCAGTGCAAGACAGGGGGACTCCGACTACACC. This gives the protein CTCSARQGDSDYT. The full CDR3 sequence reads CTCSARQGDSDYTF. The V call is TRBV1, the J call TRBJ1-2; 9 nucleotides line up with TRBD1. Read sequence stops 1 residue before the CDR3 end, and the germline J gene provides the missing end. Germline lookup yields CDR1 NSQYPW and CDR2 LRSPGD (reference sequence). V dropped 2 bases and J dropped 3; count of bases not matched to a gene: 1. The CDR3 runs 14 residues. Supplemented by reference TRBV1 and TRBJ1-2, the full variable domain reads VTLLEQNPRWRLVPRGQAVNLRCILKNSQYPWMSWYQQDLQKQLQWLFTLRSPGDKEVKSLPGADYLATRVTDTELRLQVANMSQGRTLYCTCSARQGDSDYTFGSGTRLLVI.

As concerns this clone: Gene and germline names: mouse. The read comes to an end 1 residue before the CDR3 does, leaving the germline J gene to fill in the end. The chain combines TRBV3 with TRBJ2-4, with TRBD2 matching 9 bases. The ends lost 0 bases at V and 6 bases at J; junction bases unmatched: 4. CDR1 SNHLY and CDR2 FYNGKV come from the germline V gene (reference sequence). CDR3 length: 15 amino acids. The CDR3: CASSLAPWGGNTLYF. Partial CDR3 DNA: TGTGCCAGCAGCTTAGCGCCCTGGGGGGGGAACACCTTGTAC.

This clone occurred a few times. The gene names given are mouse names. The CDR3 extends 1 residue past the end of the read, so its final part is completed from the germline J gene. The chain joins TRBV12-1 to TRBJ1-6, with TRBD1 identical over 7 bases. Being an ORF, TRBJ1-6 has a function that is uncertain. Germline V gives CDR1 SGHSN, CDR2 HYEKVE. The CDR3 has 15 amino acids. Germline trimming cut 2 bases from V and 3 bases from J; bases unmatched to any gene: 3. The CDR3 sequence: CASSPRDSYNSPLYF. The covered CDR3 bases are TGTGCCAGCTCTCCCCGGGACAGCTATAATTCGCCCCTCTAC.

This clone was detected only a few times. Gene labels here are mouse ones. The read is 1 residue too short to cover the CDR3 end, so that end is filled in from the germline J gene. The chain carries TRBV17 and TRBJ2-1; D call uncertain. Germline values: CDR1 MNHDT, CDR2 YYDKIL. This CDR3 has 12 amino acids. Trimming shortened V by 2 bases and J by 2 bases, and 1 base separated the two germline ends. CDR3 residues: CASSRHYAEQFF. The part of the CDR3 DNA that was read is TGTGCTAGCAGTAGACACTATGCTGAGCAGTTC. Full variable domain (missing parts from reference TRBV17 and TRBJ2-1): DTTVKQNPRYKLARVGKPVNLICSQTMNHDTMYWYQKKPNQAPKLLLFYYDKILNREADTFEKFQSSRPNNSFCSLYIGSAGLEYSAMYLCASSRHYAEQFFGPGTRLTVL.

This clone was seen a few times. The genes are named according to mouse. The read terminates 1 residue before the CDR3 end, so the remaining end is supplied by the germline J gene. The chain has TRBV26 and TRBJ2-7; D gene unclear. Germline CDR1 KGHPV, CDR2 FQNQEV (reference sequence). The V gene lost 2 bases and the J gene lost 3 bases, with 2 bases spanning the gap. The CDR3 loop spans 11 amino acids. The sequenced CDR3 bases are TGTGCCAGCAGTCTGCTCTATGAACAGTAC. This encodes CASSLLYEQY. The whole CDR3 is CASSLLYEQYF.

This clone was seen more than once but under ten times. Genes here carry mouse names. Sequencing ends 1 residue short of the CDR3 end; the germline J gene provides the rest. The J gene is TRBJ2-4, the V gene TRBV26; no definite D call. Trimming took 2 bases from V and 2 from J, leaving 5 bases between them. Germline CDR1 reads KGHPV; CDR2 reads FQNQEV (reference sequence). The CDR3 totals 13 residues. CDR3 region: CASSLGIQNTLYF. CDR3 bases read: TGTGCCAGCAGTCTGGGGATTCAAAACACCTTGTAC.

This clone showed up just a few times. Mouse gene names apply. The read is 1 residue too short to cover the CDR3 end, so that end is filled in from the germline J gene. The rearrangement joins TRBV16 to TRBJ1-3; D is unclear. Trimming removed 1 base at V and 0 bases at J, with 4 bases between. Germline assignment: CDR1 SGHSA and CDR2 FRNQAP. The CDR3 length is 14 residues. The sequenced CDR3 bases are TGTGCAAGCAGCTTAGTAAGTTCTGGAAATACGCTCTAT. This gives the protein CASSLVSSGNTLY. The whole CDR3 sequence is CASSLVSSGNTLYF.

With respect to this clone: Germline and genes: mouse. The read is 1 residue too short to cover the CDR3 end, so that end is filled in from the germline J gene. The V gene is TRBV3, the J gene TRBJ2-5; 11 positions match TRBD1. The CDR3 spans 14 residues. The V gene's germline CDR1 is SNHLY and CDR2 FYNGKV (reference sequence). Trimming removed 3 bases from V and 5 bases from J; junction bases left unmatched: 1. The sequenced CDR3 bases are TGTGCCAGCAGCTTCGGGACAGGGGGAGACACCCAGTAC. It encodes CASSFGTGGDTQY. The full CDR3 sequence reads CASSFGTGGDTQYF.

A note on this clone: The gene symbols are mouse symbols. The CDR3 end is not reached by the read, which stops 1 residue before it; the germline J gene fills it in. The chain combines TRBV31 with TRBJ2-7, with 7 positions matching TRBD1. J gave up 4 bases and V 3 bases, and 0 bases lay outside the gene matches. CDR1 and CDR2 (germline): GKSSPN, SITVG. The CDR3 length is 11 residues. CDR3 loop: CAWRTGYEQYF. CDR3 DNA (partial): TGTGCCTGGAGGACAGGGTATGAACAGTAC. Filled out from reference TRBV31 and TRBJ2-7, the complete variable domain reads AQTIHQWPVAEIKAVGSPLSLGCTIKGKSSPNLYWYWQATGGTLQQLFYSITVGQVESVVQLNLSASRPKDDQFILSTEKLLLSHSGFYLCAWRTGYEQYFGPGTRLTVL.

This clone was seen a handful of times. All gene names here are mouse names. The read stops 1 residue short of the end of the CDR3; the missing end is completed from the germline J gene. The chain combines TRBV2 with TRBJ2-7; D possibly corresponds to TRBD2 (6 bases). CDR1 and CDR2 from the germline V gene are LGHNA and YSYQKL. V was pared by 0 bases and J by 6 bases, with 9 bases between. The CDR3 spans 13 residues. CDR3 DNA, as far as it was read: TGTGCCAGCAGCCAAGATCTGGGGATTGAACAGTAC. Encoded protein: CASSQDLGIEQY. The complete CDR3 reads CASSQDLGIEQYF.

On this clone itself: Gene names are mouse gene names. The sequenced fragment ends 1 residue before the CDR3 boundary, so the rest is inferred from the germline J gene. The chain employs TRBV13-2 and TRBJ2-5, with TRBD2 matching 10 bases. Germline CDR1 and CDR2: NNHNN and SYGAGS (reference sequence). The length of the CDR3 is 16 residues. J gave up 7 bases and V 0 bases, and 8 bases lay outside the gene matches. The CDR3 is CASGDALGGRGNTQYF. The CDR3 bases that were read are TGTGCCAGCGGTGATGCCCTGGGGGGGCGCGGAAACACCCAGTAC.

This clone is medium-sized. The gene symbols are mouse symbols. The CDR3 goes on 1 residue after the read ends, and that part is filled in from the germline J gene. This chain connects TRBV13-2 to TRBJ2-4; D perhaps matches TRBD1 (5 bases). The CDR3 loop spans 16 amino acids. The germline V and J ends were trimmed by 0 bases and 1 base, with 12 bases remaining between them. Germline lookup yields CDR1 NNHNN and CDR2 SYGAGS (reference sequence). The part of the CDR3 DNA that was read is TGTGCCAGCGGTGATGCTGCAGGGTGGGGTCAAAACACCTTGTAC. It yields the protein CASGDAAGWGQNTLY. The entire CDR3 protein is CASGDAAGWGQNTLYF.

A word on this clone: Mouse names are used for the genes. Coverage ceases 1 residue before the CDR3 finishes, and the germline J gene fills in the end. This CDR3 is also generated by other DNA sequences in the sample. The chain links TRBV26 to TRBJ2-1; no firm D call. Germline CDR1 is KGHPV and CDR2 is FQNQEV (reference sequence). The CDR3 contains 13 residues. Deletions cut 2 bases from V and 1 base from J, with 3 bases between. The CDR3 bases that were read are TGTGCCAGCAGTCTGCAGAACTATGCTGAGCAGTTC. This sequence encodes CASSLQNYAEQF. The whole CDR3 is CASSLQNYAEQFF.

By sample fraction, this clone is medium-sized. Gene labels here are mouse ones. The CDR3 protein is CSSSPQGGNSPLYF. CDR3 bases read: TGCTCCAGCAGTCCTCAGGGGGGGAATTCGCCCCTCTAC. This chain connects TRBV23 to TRBJ1-6. The CDR3 end is not reached by the read, which stops 1 residue before it; the germline J gene fills it in. TRBJ1-6 is annotated as an ORF whose role is uncertain. The CDR3 is 14 residues long. Germline V lookup: CDR1 KGHTA, CDR2 FQNQQP.

This clone came up a few times. Any gene name here is a mouse gene name. The read comes to an end 1 residue before the CDR3 does, leaving the germline J gene to fill in the end. The chain combines TRBV3 with TRBJ1-6; TRBD1 matches at 8 bases. TRBJ1-6 qualifies as an ORF whose function is uncertain. V was clipped by 3 bases and J by 7 bases; unmatched bases: 2. The CDR3 runs to 14 residues. CDR1 SNHLY and CDR2 FYNGKV come from the germline V gene (reference sequence). The CDR3 bases that were read are TGTGCCAGCAGCTTCGGGACAGGAAATTCGCCCCTCTAC. Protein product: CASSFGTGNSPLY. The whole CDR3 is CASSFGTGNSPLYF.

Points on this clone: These gene names are mouse names. Coverage ceases 1 residue before the CDR3 finishes, and the germline J gene fills in the end. The V call is TRBV24, the J call TRBJ1-2; 10 nucleotides match TRBD1. The germline V gene encodes CDR1 KGHTA and CDR2 FRNEEI. The CDR3 sequence is 13 residues long. Trimming removed 6 bases from V and 2 bases from J; junction bases left unmatched: 0. The CDR3 DNA, read in part, is TGTGCCAGCAGGACAGGGGGCAACTCCGACTACACC. This encodes CASRTGGNSDYT. The whole CDR3 protein is CASRTGGNSDYTF.